One and the same sample provided the 13 T cell receptor beta chains below, sequenced in a study of long-term antiretroviral therapy in people with HIV. The immunoSEQ assay was v3.0, run at survey level. The assay was immunoSEQ multiplex PCR, and TCRdb's table has in-frame clones only and misses some. The sample has some 16,000 clones, 70% to 90% seen once. The input for sequencing was unsorted PBMCs, taken 0.7 years before starting antiretroviral therapy. The receptors shown here come from a man aged 50-60 years with HIV.

The chain employs TRBV6-6 and TRBJ2-2; TRBD2 matches at 8 bases. The CDR3 totals 13 residues. Germline CDR1 is MNHNY and CDR2 is SVGAGI (reference sequence). V shed 10 bases and J 0 bases; nucleotides not matched to a gene: 1. CDR3 in DNA: TGTGCCACGGGAGGGACGAACACCGGGGAGCTGTTTTTT. This sequence encodes CATGGTNTGELFF.

The chain has TRBV21-1 and TRBJ1-2. TRBV21-1 is a recognized pseudogene. The CDR3 contains 17 residues. The CDR3 nucleotides read TGTGCCAGCAGCTCGTCCACCCCGACGGGGCAGCCGGGTGGCTACACCTTC. Residues: CASSSSTPTGQPGGYTF.

The chain has TRBV13 and TRBJ1-6; TRBD1 might be the D (5 bases). This CDR3 has 15 residues. Germline CDR1 and CDR2: PRHDT and FYEKMQ (reference sequence). The germline V and J ends were trimmed by 4 bases and 6 bases, with 13 bases remaining between them. CDR3 coding DNA: TGTGCCAGCAGCTCCCAGGTCGGGACTAATTCACCCCTCCACTTT. Translating it yields CASSSQVGTNSPLHF.

The chain uses TRBV23-1 and TRBJ2-6; 7 nucleotides match TRBD1. TRBV23-1 is an ORF for which the function is uncertain. V gave up 0 bases and J gave up 3 bases; unmatched junction bases: 2. This CDR3 comprises 16 residues. CDR3 in amino acids: CASSQSRGRGANVLTF. The CDR3 nucleotides are TGCGCCAGCAGTCAATCGAGGGGGCGTGGGGCCAACGTCCTGACTTTC.

The chain uses TRBV18 and TRBJ2-7; D call uncertain. Trimming pared 2 bases from V and 4 bases from J, leaving 6 bases between. The germline V gene encodes CDR1 KGHSH and CDR2 LQKENI. This CDR3 contains 12 residues. The CDR3 DNA follows: TGTGCCAGCTCACCATACGGGTACGAGCAGTACTTC. Amino acid sequence: CASSPYGYEQYF.

The chain is built from TRBV2 and TRBJ1-2; D uncertain. Germline CDR1 reads SNHLY; CDR2 reads FYNNEI. The CDR3 has 14 amino acids. V was cut by 4 bases and J by 8 bases, with 17 bases left in between. For the CDR3, the DNA is TGTGCCAGCAGTGCCGCGGGTAGGTCTCTCGGCTACACCTTC. Its translation: CASSAAGRSLGYTF.

This clone was seen a single time. The chain is built from TRBV19 and TRBJ1-3; 10 bases agree with TRBD1. Unmatched junction bases numbered 3, after V lost 3 bases and J lost 1 base. This CDR3 comprises 16 residues. Germline assignment: CDR1 LNHDA and CDR2 SQIVND (reference sequence). CDR3 DNA: TGTGCCAGTAGTATGTGGGACAGGGGATCTGGAAACACCATATATTTT. It encodes CASSMWDRGSGNTIYF.

CDR3 nucleotide sequence: TGCGCCAGCAGCGCCGGGACTAGCGGGGCCGCAGATACGCAGTATTTT. Its protein is CASSAGTSGAADTQYF. V is TRBV5-1 and J is TRBJ2-3, with TRBD2 matching 13 bases. CDR1 is SGHRS, CDR2 YFSETQ, per germline. The CDR3 covers 16 residues. The V segment lost 4 bases and the J segment 4 bases; nucleotides outside the gene matches: 6.

J is TRBJ1-5 and V is TRBV6-6, with D tentatively TRBD1 (5 bases). This CDR3 is built from 14 residues. Trimming left V 1 base short and J 7 bases short, with 11 bases between. Germline V lookup: CDR1 MNHNY, CDR2 SVGAGI (reference sequence). The CDR3 DNA follows: TGTGCCAGCAGTTACTGGGGGGGTGAACAGCCCCAGCATTTT. Protein sequence: CASSYWGGEQPQHF.

The CDR3 sequence: CGRPKSSAKAPDTGELFF. DNA for the CDR3: TGTGGGCGCCCCAAAAGCTCCGCGAAGGCCCCTGACACCGGGGAGCTGTTTTTT. V is TRBV19 and J is TRBJ2-2, with unresolved D. Germline lookup yields CDR1 LNHDA and CDR2 SQIVND (reference sequence). This CDR3 spans 18 amino acids. The whole variable domain, filled in from reference TRBV19 and TRBJ2-2, reads DGGITQSPKYLFRKEGQNVTLSCEQNLNHDAMYWYRQDPGQGLRLIYYSQIVNDFQKGDIAEGYSVSREKKESFPLTVTSAQKNPTAFYLCGRPKSSAKAPDTGELFFGEGSRLTVL.

CDR3 in amino acids: CASSLVSLGTDTQYF. The CDR3 region has the DNA TGTGCCAGTAGTCTGGTCTCACTAGGCACAGATACGCAGTATTTT. The chain uses TRBV19 and TRBJ2-3; possibly TRBD2 for D (5 bases). The germline V gene has CDR1 LNHDA and CDR2 SQIVND (reference sequence). V lost 5 bases and J lost 1, with 13 bases in between. CDR3 length: 15 residues.

The V and J genes are TRBV6-5 and TRBJ1-5; 7 bases agree with TRBD1. Germline V lookup: CDR1 MNHEY, CDR2 SVGAGI. The length of the CDR3 is 14 residues. V gave up 6 bases and J gave up 3 bases; unmatched junction bases: 5. The CDR3 nucleotides read TGTGCCAGCAGAAGACAGGGCCTCAATCAGCCCCAGCATTTT. Amino acid sequence: CASRRQGLNQPQHF.

This clone was seen once. The junction does not match germline at one end; this may be a read error. The chain recombines TRBV7-2 with TRBJ2-5, with D perhaps matching TRBD2 (5 bases). Germline assignment: CDR1 SGHTA and CDR2 FQGNSA. There are 17 residues in the CDR3. The CDR3 protein is CASSVAQLVAQGETQYF. CDR3 coding DNA: TGTGCCAGCAGCGTAGCCCAACTAGTGGCGCAAGGAGAGACCCAGTACTTC. Full variable domain (remainder filled in from reference TRBV7-2 and TRBJ2-5): GAGVSQSPSNKVTEKGKDVELRCDPISGHTALYWYRQSLGQGLEFLIYFQGNSAPDKSGLPSDRFSAERTGGSVSTLTIQRTQQEDSAVYLCASSVAQLVAQGETQYFGPGTRLLVL.